A selection of T cell receptor beta chains follows, all from one sample in a study of yellow fever vaccine responses in identical twins. MiXCR, run by TCRdb on the RT-PCR reads, gives a single entry per CDR3 protein. The table lists 20,000 to 25,000 distinct CDR3 sequences, around four fifths of them singletons. The material sequenced was T cells from blood (PBMCs), unsorted or a sorted subset (not recorded which), taken before or after yellow fever vaccination (not recorded which). The receptors stem from a woman younger than 30 who received the yellow fever vaccine. CDR3s include the opening cysteine and the closing phenylalanine or tryptophan. D genes are given only for firm matches. Clone size, where shown, is once, few, many, or a class for clones that have expanded.

abundance: few
d_gene: NA
j_gene: TRBJ1-5
v_gene: TRBV2
CDR3aa: CASNLKRYSNQPQHF
CDR3nt: TGTGCCAGCAATCTAAAAAGATATAGCAATCAGCCCCAGCATTTT

abundance: NA
d_gene: NA
j_gene: TRBJ2-1
v_gene: TRBV6-1
CDR3aa: CASSGRIAPFF
CDR3nt: TGTGCCAGCAGTGGGAGGATAGCACCGTTCTTC

abundance: NA
d_gene: TRBD2
j_gene: TRBJ2-5
v_gene: TRBV11-1
CDR3aa: CASSLLLAGAETQYF
CDR3nt: TGTGCCAGCAGCTTACTCCTAGCGGGAGCTGAGACCCAGTACTTC

abundance: NA
d_gene: NA
j_gene: TRBJ2-5
v_gene: TRBV11-1
CDR3aa: CASSPIQETQYF
CDR3nt: TGTGCCAGCAGTCCCATCCAAGAGACCCAGTACTTC

abundance: NA
d_gene: NA
j_gene: TRBJ2-2
v_gene: TRBV2
CDR3aa: CASTINTGGELFF
CDR3nt: TGTGCCAGCACTATTAACACAGGAGGGGAGCTGTTTTTT

abundance: NA
d_gene: NA
j_gene: TRBJ2-3
v_gene: TRBV11-3
CDR3aa: CASSQQGRTDTQYF
CDR3nt: TGTGCCAGCAGCCAACAGGGACGCACAGATACGCAGTATTTT

abundance: NA
d_gene: NA
j_gene: TRBJ2-7
v_gene: TRBV20-1
CDR3aa: CSARDPHSYSNEQYF
CDR3nt: TGCAGTGCTAGAGATCCGCACAGCTACTCCAACGAGCAGTACTTC

abundance: NA
d_gene: NA
j_gene: TRBJ2-1
v_gene: TRBV11-1
CDR3aa: CASSLEGTSEQFF
CDR3nt: TGTGCCAGCAGCTTAGAAGGGACATCCGAGCAGTTCTTC

abundance: few
d_gene: TRBD1
j_gene: TRBJ1-1
v_gene: TRBV6-5
CDR3aa: CASSYFTGDTEAFF
CDR3nt: TGTGCCAGCAGTTACTTCACAGGGGACACTGAAGCTTTCTTT

abundance: NA
d_gene: NA
j_gene: TRBJ2-5
v_gene: TRBV18
CDR3aa: CASSLRVAGNQETQYF
CDR3nt: TGTGCCAGCTCACTCCGTGTGGCGGGGAATCAAGAGACCCAGTACTTC

abundance: NA
d_gene: NA
j_gene: TRBJ1-3
v_gene: TRBV10-3
CDR3aa: CAISALAVESSSGNTIYF
CDR3nt: TGTGCCATCAGTGCCCTGGCGGTGGAAAGCTCCTCTGGAAACACCATATATTTT

abundance: large
d_gene: NA
j_gene: TRBJ2-3
v_gene: TRBV4-1
CDR3aa: CASSHSEGIDTQYF
CDR3nt: TGCGCCAGCAGCCATTCGGAGGGGATCGATACGCAGTATTTT

abundance: few
d_gene: NA
j_gene: TRBJ1-4
v_gene: TRBV18
CDR3aa: CASSPRKSSSEKLFF
CDR3nt: TGTGCCAGCTCACCACGTAAATCCTCCAGCGAGAAACTGTTTTTT

abundance: NA
d_gene: NA
j_gene: TRBJ1-6
v_gene: TRBV4-1
CDR3aa: CASSQTGSSYNSPLHF
CDR3nt: TGCGCCAGCAGCCAGACGGGTAGCTCCTATAATTCACCCCTCCACTTT

abundance: NA
d_gene: NA
j_gene: TRBJ2-5
v_gene: TRBV5-1
CDR3aa: CASSPDTTRETQYF
CDR3nt: TGCGCCAGCAGCCCGGACACCACCAGGGAGACCCAGTACTTC

abundance: NA
d_gene: NA
j_gene: TRBJ2-1
v_gene: TRBV5-1
CDR3aa: CASSLPQADYNEQFF
CDR3nt: TGCGCCAGCAGCCTGCCTCAGGCTGACTACAATGAGCAGTTCTTC

abundance: NA
d_gene: NA
j_gene: TRBJ2-7
v_gene: TRBV29-1
CDR3aa: CSVVRQAPYEQYF
CDR3nt: TGCAGCGTTGTTCGACAGGCCCCCTACGAGCAGTACTTC

abundance: NA
d_gene: NA
j_gene: TRBJ1-5
v_gene: TRBV4-1
CDR3aa: CASSQDGRAYNQPQHF
CDR3nt: TGCGCCAGCAGCCAAGATGGCAGGGCCTATAATCAGCCCCAGCATTTT

abundance: once
d_gene: TRBD2
j_gene: TRBJ2-5
v_gene: TRBV20-1
CDR3aa: CSANRGGTQYF
CDR3nt: TGCAGTGCTAACCGGGGGGGGACCCAGTACTTC

abundance: NA
d_gene: TRBD1
j_gene: TRBJ1-2
v_gene: TRBV29-1
CDR3aa: CSVDTGASYGYTF
CDR3nt: TGCAGCGTTGATACAGGGGCCTCCTATGGCTACACCTTC

abundance: few
d_gene: NA
j_gene: TRBJ2-3
v_gene: TRBV4-1
CDR3aa: CASSRSEGDTQYF
CDR3nt: TGCGCCAGCAGCCGCTCCGAGGGAGATACGCAGTATTTT

abundance: few
d_gene: NA
j_gene: TRBJ2-1
v_gene: TRBV7-7
CDR3aa: CASSLALGDNEQFF
CDR3nt: TGTGCCAGCAGCTTAGCGCTAGGTGACAATGAGCAGTTCTTC

abundance: NA
d_gene: NA
j_gene: TRBJ2-1
v_gene: TRBV7-3
CDR3aa: CASSLIRVPSGEQFF
CDR3nt: TGTGCCAGCAGCTTAATACGGGTCCCCTCGGGTGAGCAGTTCTTC

abundance: NA
d_gene: TRBD1
j_gene: TRBJ2-1
v_gene: TRBV12-3/TRBV12-4
CDR3aa: CASSYNRGAVSEQFF
CDR3nt: TGTGCCAGCAGCTATAACAGGGGAGCGGTCAGTGAGCAGTTCTTC

abundance: NA
d_gene: NA
j_gene: TRBJ2-1
v_gene: TRBV2
CDR3aa: CASRIGTGTYNEQFF
CDR3nt: TGTGCCAGCAGAATCGGGACTGGTACCTACAATGAGCAGTTCTTC

abundance: NA
d_gene: NA
j_gene: TRBJ2-1
v_gene: TRBV9
CDR3aa: CASSTHRDTPYNEQFF
CDR3nt: TGTGCCAGCAGCACGCACCGGGACACTCCCTACAATGAGCAGTTCTTC

abundance: NA
d_gene: NA
j_gene: TRBJ1-1
v_gene: TRBV18
CDR3aa: CASSPPVGEGTEAFF
CDR3nt: TGTGCCAGCTCACCACCGGTGGGGGAAGGTACTGAAGCTTTCTTT

abundance: NA
d_gene: NA
j_gene: TRBJ2-5
v_gene: TRBV7-9
CDR3aa: CASSDGGMVQYF
CDR3nt: TGTGCCAGCAGCGACGGAGGGATGGTCCAGTACTTC